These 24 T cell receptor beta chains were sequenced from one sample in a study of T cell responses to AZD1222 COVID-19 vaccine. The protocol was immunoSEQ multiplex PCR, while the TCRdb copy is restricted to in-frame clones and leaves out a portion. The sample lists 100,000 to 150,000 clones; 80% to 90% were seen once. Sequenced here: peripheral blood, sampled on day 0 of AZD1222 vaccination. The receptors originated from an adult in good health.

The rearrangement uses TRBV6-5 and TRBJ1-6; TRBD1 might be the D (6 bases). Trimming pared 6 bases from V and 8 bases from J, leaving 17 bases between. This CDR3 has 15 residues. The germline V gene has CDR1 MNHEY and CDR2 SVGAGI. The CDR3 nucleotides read TGTGCCAGCAGGGCCATAGGGGGGCTGTATTCACCCCTCCACTTT. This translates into CASRAIGGLYSPLHF.

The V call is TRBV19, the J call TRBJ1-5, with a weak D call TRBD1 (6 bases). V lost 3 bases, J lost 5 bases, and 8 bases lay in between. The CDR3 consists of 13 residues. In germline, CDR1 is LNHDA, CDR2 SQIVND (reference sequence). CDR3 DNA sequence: TGTGCCAGTAGTATGGGGGGCGATCAGCCCCAGCATTTT. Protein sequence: CASSMGGDQPQHF.

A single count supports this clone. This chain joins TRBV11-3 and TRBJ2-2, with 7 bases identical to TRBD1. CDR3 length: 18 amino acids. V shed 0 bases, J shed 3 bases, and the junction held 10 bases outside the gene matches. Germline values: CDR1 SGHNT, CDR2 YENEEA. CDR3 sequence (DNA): TGTGCCAGCAGCTTAGAGAATTGGGGGACAGAAGACACCGGGGAGCTGTTTTTT. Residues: CASSLENWGTEDTGELFF.

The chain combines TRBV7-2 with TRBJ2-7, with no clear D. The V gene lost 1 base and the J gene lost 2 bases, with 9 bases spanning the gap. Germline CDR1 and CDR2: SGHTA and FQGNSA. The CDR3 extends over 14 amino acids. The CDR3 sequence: CASSLGPTPYEQYF. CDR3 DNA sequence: TGTGCCAGCAGCTTAGGGCCCACACCCTACGAGCAGTACTTC.

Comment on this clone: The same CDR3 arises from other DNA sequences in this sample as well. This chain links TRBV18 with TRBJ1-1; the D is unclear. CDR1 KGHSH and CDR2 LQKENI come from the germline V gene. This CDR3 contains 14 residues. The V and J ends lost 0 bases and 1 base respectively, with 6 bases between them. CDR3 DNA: TGTGCCAGCTCACCACCCGCGGGGAACACTGAAGCTTTCTTT. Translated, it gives CASSPPAGNTEAFF.

Here the CDR3 reads CASSFNRGQSYEQYF. The CDR3 DNA reads TGTGCCAGCAGCTTCAACAGGGGGCAGTCCTACGAGCAGTACTTC. The V call is TRBV7-9, the J call TRBJ2-7, with 9 nucleotides matching TRBD1. The CDR3 consists of 15 residues. V dropped 3 bases and J dropped 1; count of bases not matched to a gene: 4. In germline, CDR1 is SEHNR, CDR2 FQNEAQ (reference sequence).

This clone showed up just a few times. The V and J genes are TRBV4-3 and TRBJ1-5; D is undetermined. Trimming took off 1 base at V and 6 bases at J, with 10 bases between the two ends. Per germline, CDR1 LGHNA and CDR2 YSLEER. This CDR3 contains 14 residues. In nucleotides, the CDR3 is TGCGCCAGCAGCCAAGGACCCTTGGGTCAGCCCCAGCATTTT. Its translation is CASSQGPLGQPQHF.

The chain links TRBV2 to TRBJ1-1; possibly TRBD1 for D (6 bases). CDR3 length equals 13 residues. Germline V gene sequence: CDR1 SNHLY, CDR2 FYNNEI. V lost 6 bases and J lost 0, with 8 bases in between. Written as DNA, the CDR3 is TGTGCCAGCAGGGGGGACATGAACACTGAAGCTTTCTTT. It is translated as CASRGDMNTEAFF.

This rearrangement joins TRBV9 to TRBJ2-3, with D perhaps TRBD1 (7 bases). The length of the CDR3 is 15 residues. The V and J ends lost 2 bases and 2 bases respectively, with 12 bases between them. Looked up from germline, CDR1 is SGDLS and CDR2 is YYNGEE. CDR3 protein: CASSVNRGLTDTQYF. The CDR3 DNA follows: TGTGCCAGCAGCGTCAACAGGGGACTCACAGATACGCAGTATTTT.

The CDR3 coding sequence is TGTGCCAGCAGTCCCTTAAGGGGGGGTCCCAATCAGCCCCAGCATTTT. This gives the protein CASSPLRGGPNQPQHF. The V call is TRBV28, the J call TRBJ1-5; possibly TRBD1 for D (6 bases). Germline V gene sequence: CDR1 MDHEN, CDR2 SYDVKM. The CDR3 has 16 residues. V was trimmed by 5 bases and J by 3 bases, leaving 17 bases between them.

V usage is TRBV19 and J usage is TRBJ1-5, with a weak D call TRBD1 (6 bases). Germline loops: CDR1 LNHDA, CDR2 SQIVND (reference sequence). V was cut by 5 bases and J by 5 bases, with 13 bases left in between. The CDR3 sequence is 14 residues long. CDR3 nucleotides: TGTGCCAGTAGTTCCTGGACAGTTTATCAGCCCCAGCATTTT. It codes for CASSSWTVYQPQHF. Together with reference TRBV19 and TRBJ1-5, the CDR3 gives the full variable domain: DGGITQSPKYLFRKEGQNVTLSCEQNLNHDAMYWYRQDPGQGLRLIYYSQIVNDFQKGDIAEGYSVSREKKESFPLTVTSAQKNPTAFYLCASSSWTVYQPQHFGDGTRLSIL.

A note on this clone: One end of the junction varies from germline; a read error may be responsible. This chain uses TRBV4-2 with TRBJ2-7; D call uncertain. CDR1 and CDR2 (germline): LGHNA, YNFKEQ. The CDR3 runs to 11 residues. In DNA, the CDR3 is TGTGCCAGCAGCCAAGAAGCAGAGCAGCACTTC. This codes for CASSQEAEQHF.

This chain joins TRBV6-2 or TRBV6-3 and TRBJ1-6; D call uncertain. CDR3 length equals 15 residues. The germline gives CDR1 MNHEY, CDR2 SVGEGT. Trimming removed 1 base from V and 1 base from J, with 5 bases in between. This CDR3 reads CASSYLGSYNSPLHF. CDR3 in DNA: TGTGCCAGCAGTTACTTGGGATCCTATAATTCACCCCTCCACTTT.

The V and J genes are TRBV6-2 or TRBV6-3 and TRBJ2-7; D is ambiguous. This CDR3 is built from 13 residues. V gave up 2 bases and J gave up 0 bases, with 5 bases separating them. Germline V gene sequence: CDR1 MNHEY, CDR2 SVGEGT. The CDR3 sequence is CASSYRVSYEQYF. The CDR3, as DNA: TGTGCCAGCAGTTACCGGGTCTCCTACGAGCAGTACTTC.

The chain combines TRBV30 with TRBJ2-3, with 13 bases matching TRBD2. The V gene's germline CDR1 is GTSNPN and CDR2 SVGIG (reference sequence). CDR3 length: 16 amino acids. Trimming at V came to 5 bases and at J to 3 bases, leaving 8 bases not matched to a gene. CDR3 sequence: CAWGGLAGVGTDTQYF. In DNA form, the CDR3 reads TGTGCCTGGGGCGGACTAGCGGGGGTGGGAACAGATACGCAGTATTTT. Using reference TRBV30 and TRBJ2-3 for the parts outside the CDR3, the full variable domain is SQTIHQWPATLVQPVGSPLSLECTVEGTSNPNLYWYRQAAGRGLQLLFYSVGIGQISSEVPQNLSASRPQDRQFILSSKKLLLSDSGFYLCAWGGLAGVGTDTQYFGPGTRLTVL.

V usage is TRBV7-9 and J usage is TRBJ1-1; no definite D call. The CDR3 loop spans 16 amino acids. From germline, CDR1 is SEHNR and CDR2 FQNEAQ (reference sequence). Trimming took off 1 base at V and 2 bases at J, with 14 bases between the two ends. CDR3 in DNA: TGTGCCAGCAGCTTAGATGGAGGGATCCTAAACACTGAAGCTTTCTTT. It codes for CASSLDGGILNTEAFF. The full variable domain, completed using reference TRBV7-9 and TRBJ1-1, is DTGVSQNPRHKITKRGQNVTFRCDPISEHNRLYWYRQTLGQGPEFLTYFQNEAQLEKSRLLSDRFSAERPKGSFSTLEIQRTEQGDSAMYLCASSLDGGILNTEAFFGQGTRLTVV.

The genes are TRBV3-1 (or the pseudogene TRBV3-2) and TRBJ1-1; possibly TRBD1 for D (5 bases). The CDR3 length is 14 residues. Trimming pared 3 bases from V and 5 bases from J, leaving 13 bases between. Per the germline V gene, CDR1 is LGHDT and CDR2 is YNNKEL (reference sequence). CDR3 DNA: TGTGCCAGCAGCCAGGCGGGACCGGGGACTGAAGCTTTCTTT. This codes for CASSQAGPGTEAFF.

The CDR3 reads CASSYDPGQVYGYTF. The CDR3 DNA follows: TGTGCCAGCAGTTATGACCCGGGACAAGTTTATGGCTACACCTTC. The rearrangement joins TRBV6-5 to TRBJ1-2; D is perhaps TRBD1 (6 bases). V shed 3 bases and J shed 5 bases, with 16 bases lying between them. Germline V gene sequence: CDR1 MNHEY, CDR2 SVGAGI. The CDR3 has 15 amino acids.

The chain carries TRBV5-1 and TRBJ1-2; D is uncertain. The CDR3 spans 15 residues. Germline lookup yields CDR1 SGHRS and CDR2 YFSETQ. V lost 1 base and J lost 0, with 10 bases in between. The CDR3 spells CASSLRLGTNYGYTF. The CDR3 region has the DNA TGCGCCAGCAGCTTGAGGTTAGGGACTAACTATGGCTACACCTTC.

The CDR3 DNA sequence: TGTGCCAGCAAACCCGACAGGGAGGATGGCTACACCTTC. Protein: CASKPDREDGYTF. The chain combines TRBV2 with TRBJ1-2; 7 nucleotides agree with TRBD1. Germline loops: CDR1 SNHLY, CDR2 FYNNEI. The CDR3 runs 13 residues. Trimming cost V 7 bases and J 6 bases; bases outside gene matches: 8.

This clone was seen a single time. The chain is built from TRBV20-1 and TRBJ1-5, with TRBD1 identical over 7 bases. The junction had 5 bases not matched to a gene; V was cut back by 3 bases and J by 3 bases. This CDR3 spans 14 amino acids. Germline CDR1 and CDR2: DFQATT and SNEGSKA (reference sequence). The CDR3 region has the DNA TGCAGTGCTAGTGGGGACAGAGACAATCAGCCCCAGCATTTT. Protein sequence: CSASGDRDNQPQHF.

CDR3 region: CASSRGRDADTQYF. DNA for the CDR3: TGCGCCAGCAGCCGAGGCAGGGATGCAGATACGCAGTATTTT. V gene TRBV4-3 combines with J gene TRBJ2-3; weak D call: TRBD1 (5 bases). V gave up 4 bases and J gave up 4 bases, with 12 bases separating them. The CDR3 length is 14 residues. Looked up from germline, CDR1 is LGHNA and CDR2 is YSLEER.

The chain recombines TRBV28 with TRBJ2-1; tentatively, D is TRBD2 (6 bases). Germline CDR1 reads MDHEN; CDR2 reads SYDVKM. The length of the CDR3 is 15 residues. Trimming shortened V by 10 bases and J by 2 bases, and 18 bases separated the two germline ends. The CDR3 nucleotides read TGTGCCATCTTTAGTCCCGGGGGAGCCTACAATGAGCAGTTCTTC. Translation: CAIFSPGGAYNEQFF. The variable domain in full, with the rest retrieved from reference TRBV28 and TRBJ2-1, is DVKVTQSSRYLVKRTGEKVFLECVQDMDHENMFWYRQDPGLGLRLIYFSYDVKMKEKGDIPEGYSVSREKKERFSLILESASTNQTSMYLCAIFSPGGAYNEQFFGPGTRLTVL.

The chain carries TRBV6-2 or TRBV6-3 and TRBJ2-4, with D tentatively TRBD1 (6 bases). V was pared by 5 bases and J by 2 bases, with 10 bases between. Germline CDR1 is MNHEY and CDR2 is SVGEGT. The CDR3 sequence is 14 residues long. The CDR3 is CASSNRESKNIQYF. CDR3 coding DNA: TGTGCCAGCAGTAACAGGGAATCCAAAAACATTCAGTACTTC.